This paragraph reports one T cell receptor beta chain. Its target is not known. The sample belongs to a study of post-analysis software for immune sequencing data. The overall study: Secondary progressive, relapsing-remitting and progressive-relapsing multiple sclerosis were among the included disease courses. Study observations and caveats: Compared with controls, patients showed significantly lower normalized Chao1 diversity. Those samples that were prepared in the same batch co-clustered strongly by F measure. In patients, TRBV5-6, TRBV5-1 and TRBV20-1 belonged to 4 or 5 TRBV segments found more frequently than in controls.

Unique-molecular-identifier-tagged TCR beta cDNA libraries were used. Out of 1 to 10 million T cells, roughly 0.5 million cDNA molecules were generated. TCRdb reanalysed the PCR reads using MiXCR and keeps one entry per CDR3 protein. The sample gives hundreds of thousands of distinct CDR3 sequences, 40% to 50% of which show up once; about 1.8% is in the top ten. The CDR3 has 15 amino acids. Trimming at V came to 4 bases and at J to 6 bases, leaving 10 bases not matched to a gene. Germline V gives CDR1 SGHRS, CDR2 YFSETQ. This receptor was obtained from a girl aged 10 to 17 with multiple sclerosis. The J gene is TRBJ2-7, the V gene TRBV5-1; 10 bases line up with TRBD1. What was sequenced was blood. CDR3 sequence (DNA): TGCGCCAGCAGCGCATGGACAGGGGGAAGTTTCGAGCAGTACTTC. This encodes CASSAWTGGSFEQYF.